This T cell receptor (beta chain) came from a study of cytomegalovirus exposure and HLA in healthy donors. Study background: Of the donors genotyped, several hundred in all, around 76% fell in the Caucasian-associated ancestry cluster.

Use of 60 Vbeta and 13 Jbeta primers characterized the PCR. Assay used: immunoSEQ multiplex PCR; TCRdb lists only in-frame clones, some missing. This table has some 88,000 clones, over 65% appearing once. General observations from the study: Cytomegalovirus-associated status was assigned to more than 150 TCR beta chains.

A word on this clone: Its antigen is not known.

Germline V gives CDR1 SGHNT, CDR2 YENEEA. Trimming stripped 5 bases from V and 3 bases from J, with 16 bases between. CDR3 length equals 15 residues. This clonotype was sampled from a woman aged 18-29 years in good health and CMV-seropositive. The material sequenced was PBMCs. The V and J genes are TRBV11-3 and TRBJ2-5, with D tentatively TRBD2 (6 bases). The CDR3 spells CASSPRDSREETQYF. The CDR3 DNA reads TGTGCCAGCAGCCCCCGGGACTCCAGGGAAGAGACCCAGTACTTC.